The clone carrying this TCR beta chain is a singleton in its sample. Measured with immunoSEQ multiplex PCR; TCRdb has only the in-frame clones, and not every one. The sample includes 75,000 to 100,000 clones, 86% of them seen just once. This specimen belongs to a study of blood T cell repertoires in COVID-19. Study context: Samples taken during acute and convalescent COVID-19 were collected in the United States, Italy and Spain.

Sequenced input: peripheral blood. The sequence was obtained from an elderly woman with acute or convalescent COVID-19.

CDR3 bases: TGCGCCAGCAGCTTGTTCGGTTCTACCTACGAGCAGTACTTC. Translated: CASSLFGSTYEQYF. The chain uses TRBV5-1 and TRBJ2-7; D unclear. CDR3 length: 14 amino acids. Trimming pared 1 base from V and 2 bases from J, leaving 10 bases between. Germline V gene data show CDR1 as SGHRS and CDR2 as YFSETQ.